The 13 T cell receptor beta chains in this list originate from one sample, sequenced in a study of blood T cell repertoires in COVID-19. Only in-frame clones appear in the TCRdb table, and some are missing; sequencing was by immunoSEQ multiplex PCR. This table holds about 72,000 clones, about nine tenths found once. Sample: peripheral blood. The source of these receptors is a man aged 70-80 years with active or convalescent COVID-19.

The gene calls are TRBV6-6 and TRBJ1-6; TRBD1 agrees at 9 bases. This CDR3 contains 15 residues. V was clipped by 2 bases and J by 9 bases; unmatched bases: 5. The germline gives CDR1 MNHNY, CDR2 SVGAGI (reference sequence). CDR3 sequence (DNA): TGTGCCAGCAGTTACAGGGACAGGGAAAGTTCACCCCTCCACTTT. This codes for CASSYRDRESSPLHF.

The V call is TRBV11-2, the J call TRBJ2-2; 8 positions match TRBD2. V gave up 3 bases and J gave up 5 bases; unmatched junction bases: 8. The CDR3 runs 16 residues. Germline assignment: CDR1 SGHAT and CDR2 FQNNGV. The CDR3 sequence: CASSFLTGGGTGELFF. DNA for the CDR3: TGTGCCAGCAGCTTCCTGACAGGCGGGGGGACCGGGGAGCTGTTTTTT.

This clone has just one count. The CDR3 here is CASSPLAEETQYF. The CDR3 DNA reads as TGTGCCAGCAGCCCGCTAGCGGAAGAGACCCAGTACTTC. The V and J genes are TRBV7-3 and TRBJ2-5; 7 bases agree with TRBD2. The CDR3 contains 13 residues. CDR1 is SGHTA, CDR2 FQGTGA, per germline. The V gene end was trimmed by 5 bases and the J gene end by 3 bases; junction bases not matched to a gene: 3.

The genes are TRBV19 and TRBJ1-5; TRBD1 matches at 8 bases. The CDR3 covers 15 residues. The V gene's germline CDR1 is LNHDA and CDR2 SQIVND (reference sequence). The V and J ends lost 5 bases and 3 bases, in that order; junction bases with no gene match: 6. The CDR3 region is CASSPGQAHNQPQHF. CDR3 coding DNA: TGTGCCAGTAGTCCGGGACAGGCACACAATCAGCCCCAGCATTTT.

The V and J genes are TRBV28 and TRBJ1-1; D possibly corresponds to TRBD1 (5 bases). The CDR3 is made up of 16 amino acids. CDR1 is MDHEN and CDR2 is SYDVKM in the germline V gene. Deletions cut 5 bases from V and 0 bases from J, with 16 bases between. Here the CDR3 reads CASSPRPGDVNTEAFF. In nucleotides, the CDR3 is TGTGCCAGCAGTCCACGACCGGGGGATGTGAACACTGAAGCTTTCTTT.

This chain links TRBV5-1 with TRBJ1-1; 9 bases line up with TRBD1. V lost 9 bases to trimming and J lost 0 bases; unmatched junction nucleotides: 3. Germline CDR1 is SGHRS and CDR2 is YFSETQ. This CDR3 is built from 13 residues. The CDR3 DNA sequence: TGCGCCACCAGACAGGGGGTGAACACTGAAGCTTTCTTT. Its translation: CATRQGVNTEAFF.

The genes are TRBV5-1 and TRBJ2-7; TRBD1 aligns across 8 bases. Germline V gives CDR1 SGHRS, CDR2 YFSETQ. Trimming cost V 1 base and J 4 bases; bases outside gene matches: 7. The CDR3 is made up of 15 amino acids. The CDR3 bases are TGCGCCAGCAGCTTGTTCGGCGGGACAGGTTACGAGCAGTACTTC. Translating gives CASSLFGGTGYEQYF.

In this sample, this clone turned up once. The V call is TRBV4-3, the J call TRBJ1-2, with TRBD1 as a possible D gene (6 bases). The V end lost 4 bases, the J end lost 1 base, and 13 bases lay between the germline ends. CDR3 size: 15 residues. Germline V gene sequence: CDR1 LGHNA, CDR2 YSLEER. DNA of the CDR3: TGCGCCAGCAGCCCGAACAGGGAACTTAACTATGGCTACACCTTC. The encoded protein is CASSPNRELNYGYTF.

The rearrangement joins TRBV12-5 to TRBJ1-4, with D possibly TRBD1 on 6 matching bases. The CDR3 covers 18 residues. The ends were cut back, 0 bases at V and 0 bases at J, with 14 bases in the middle. CDR1 LGHNT and CDR2 FRNRAP come from the germline V gene. This CDR3 reads CASGLVQGAIATNEKLFF. The CDR3 DNA follows: TGTGCTAGTGGTTTGGTACAGGGAGCCATTGCAACTAATGAAAAACTGTTTTTT.

This rearrangement joins TRBV3-1 (or the pseudogene TRBV3-2) to TRBJ1-6; D uncertain. The CDR3 spans 14 residues. V was pared by 1 base and J by 14 bases, with 15 bases between. CDR1 LGHDT and CDR2 YNNKEL come from the germline V gene (reference sequence). CDR3 region: CASSQAASRGSLHF. The CDR3 nucleotides read TGTGCCAGCAGCCAAGCAGCCTCACGGGGATCCCTCCACTTT.

About this clone itself: Other nucleotide sequences in the sample specify the same CDR3. The chain couples TRBV6-2 or TRBV6-3 to TRBJ2-2, with 7 bases fitting TRBD2. V shed 2 bases and J 6 bases; nucleotides not matched to a gene: 0. In germline, CDR1 is MNHEY, CDR2 SVGEGT. The CDR3 spans 13 residues. As DNA, the CDR3 is TGTGCCAGCAGTTACGGGGGGGCCGGGGAGCTGTTTTTT. This sequence encodes CASSYGGAGELFF.

The rearrangement joins TRBV9 to TRBJ1-1, with 8 bases matching TRBD1. After removal of 3 bases from V and 5 bases from J, the junction contained 6 bases not matched to a gene. Per germline, CDR1 SGDLS and CDR2 YYNGEE. The CDR3 length is 14 residues. CDR3 amino acids: CASSGRDRKTEAFF. DNA for the CDR3: TGTGCCAGCAGCGGCCGGGACAGGAAAACTGAAGCTTTCTTT.

The rearrangement joins TRBV2 to TRBJ1-2, with 10 bases fitting TRBD1. There are 14 residues in the CDR3. In germline, CDR1 is SNHLY, CDR2 FYNNEI. The trim removed 4 bases at V and 4 bases at J, leaving 3 bases unmatched. The CDR3: CASSGGQGLYGYTF. CDR3 nucleotides: TGTGCCAGCAGTGGGGGACAGGGGCTCTATGGCTACACCTTC.